This TCR beta chain is from a study of T cell repertoires in cytomegalovirus infection (dated by TCRdb to about 2019). In the study overall: Donor HLA type was relevant to the analysis, as public TCR beta signatures indicated carriage of CMV infection together with the matching HLA type.

The sequencing machine was an Illumina HiSeq 1500. Starting from the raw public reads, TCRdb applied fastp trimming at Q25, assembled clones with MiXCR and retained in-frame beta chains. A single entry per CDR3 protein holds the most common genes and DNA from its merged rows. The sample table records some 270,000 distinct CDR3 sequences; 17% of these occur just once. The ten largest account for around 47% of the sample. On the study overall, not on this receptor specifically: The ex vivo response was dominated by HLA-C-restricted CMV-specific TCR beta clonotypes, which also provided the single most frequent clonotype in two of eight donors. In both this cohort and an independent cohort of some 380 donors, the cumulative frequency of public TCR beta family members distinguished carriers of CMV infection plus the relevant HLA type.

Details on this clonotype: There is no known antigen for this receptor. Base quality data are lacking; no much larger clone is found one base away.

The sequence was obtained from a human donor in good health (CMV status not recorded). Some clones in this sample may be carry-over from other donors' samples. The sequenced material came from CD8+ T cells from PBMCs.

Here the CDR3 is given as CASSPPTGDGSYEQYF. The DNA sequence is as follows: TGTGCCAGCTCACCACCGACCGGGGATGGGTCCTACGAGCAGTACTTC. The chain is made from TRBV18 and TRBJ2-7; TRBD2 is a possible D gene, resting on 5 matching bases. The CDR1 and CDR2 encoded by the germline V gene are KGHSH and LQKENI. The V end loses 0 bases and the J end loses 1 base, and a stretch of 13 bases separates them. The CDR3 goes from the cysteine to the phenylalanine over 16 residues. Only CDR3 DNA is held: 48 bases, read in frame from base 1.